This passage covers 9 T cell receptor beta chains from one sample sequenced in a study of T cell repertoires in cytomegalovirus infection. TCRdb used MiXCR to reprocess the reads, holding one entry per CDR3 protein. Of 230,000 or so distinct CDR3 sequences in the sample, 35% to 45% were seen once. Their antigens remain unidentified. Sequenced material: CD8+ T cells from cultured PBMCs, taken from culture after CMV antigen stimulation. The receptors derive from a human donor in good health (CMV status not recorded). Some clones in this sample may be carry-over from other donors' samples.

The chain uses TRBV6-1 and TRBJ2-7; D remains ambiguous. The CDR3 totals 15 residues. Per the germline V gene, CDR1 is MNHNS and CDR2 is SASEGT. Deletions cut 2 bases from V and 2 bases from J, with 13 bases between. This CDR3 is CASSEQTRRPYEQYF. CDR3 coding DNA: TGTGCCAGCAGTGAACAAACTCGGCGGCCCTACGAGCAGTACTTC.

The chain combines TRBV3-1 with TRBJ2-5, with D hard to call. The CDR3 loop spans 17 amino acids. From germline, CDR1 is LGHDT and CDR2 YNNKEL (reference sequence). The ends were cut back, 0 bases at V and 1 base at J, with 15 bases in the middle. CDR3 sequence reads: CASSQDGPYGLQETQYF. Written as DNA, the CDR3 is TGTGCCAGCAGCCAAGACGGGCCCTACGGTCTCCAAGAGACCCAGTACTTC.

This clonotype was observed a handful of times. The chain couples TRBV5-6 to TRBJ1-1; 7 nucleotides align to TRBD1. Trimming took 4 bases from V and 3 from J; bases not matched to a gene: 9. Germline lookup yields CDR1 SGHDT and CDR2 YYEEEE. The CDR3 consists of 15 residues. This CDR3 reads CASSPRGREDTEAFF. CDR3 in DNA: TGTGCCAGCAGCCCGAGGGGGCGCGAGGACACTGAAGCTTTCTTT.

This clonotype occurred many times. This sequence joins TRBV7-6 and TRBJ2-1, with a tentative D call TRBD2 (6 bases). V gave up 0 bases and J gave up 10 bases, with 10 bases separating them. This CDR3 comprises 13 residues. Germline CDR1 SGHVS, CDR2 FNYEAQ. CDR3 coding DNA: TGTGCCAGCAGCTTAGCAGGCGGGAAAGAGCAGTTCTTC. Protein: CASSLAGGKEQFF.

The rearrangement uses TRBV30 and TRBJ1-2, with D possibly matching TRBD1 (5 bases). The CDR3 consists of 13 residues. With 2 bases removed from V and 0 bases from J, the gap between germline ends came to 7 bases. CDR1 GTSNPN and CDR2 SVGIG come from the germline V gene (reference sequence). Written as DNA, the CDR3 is TGTGCCTGGAGTAAAGGGGCTAACTATGGCTACACCTTC. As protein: CAWSKGANYGYTF.

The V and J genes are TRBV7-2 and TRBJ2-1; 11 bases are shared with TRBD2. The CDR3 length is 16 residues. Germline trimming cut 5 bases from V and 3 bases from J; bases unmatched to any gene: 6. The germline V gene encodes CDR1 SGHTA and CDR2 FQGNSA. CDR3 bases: TGTGCCAGCAGCCTTGGACTAGCGGGCCACTACAATGAGCAGTTCTTC. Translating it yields CASSLGLAGHYNEQFF.

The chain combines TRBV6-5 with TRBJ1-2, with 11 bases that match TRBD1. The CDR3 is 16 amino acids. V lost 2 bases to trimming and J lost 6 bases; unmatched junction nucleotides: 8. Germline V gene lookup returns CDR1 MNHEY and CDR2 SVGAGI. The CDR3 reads CASSYGRTGGKDGYTF. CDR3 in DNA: TGTGCCAGCAGTTACGGTCGGACAGGGGGCAAGGATGGCTACACCTTC.

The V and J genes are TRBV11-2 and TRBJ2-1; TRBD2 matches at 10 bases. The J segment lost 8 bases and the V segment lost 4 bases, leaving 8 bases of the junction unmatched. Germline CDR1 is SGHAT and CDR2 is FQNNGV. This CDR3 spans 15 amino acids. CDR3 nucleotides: TGTGCCAGCAGCTCCCCCAGCGGGGGGGTCTATGAGCAGTTCTTC. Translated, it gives CASSSPSGGVYEQFF.

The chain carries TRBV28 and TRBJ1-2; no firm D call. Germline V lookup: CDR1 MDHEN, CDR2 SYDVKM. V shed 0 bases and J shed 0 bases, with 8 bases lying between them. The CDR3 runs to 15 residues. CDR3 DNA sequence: TGTGCCAGCAGTTTATGGGGAAGAGCTAACTATGGCTACACCTTC. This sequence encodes CASSLWGRANYGYTF.